There are many counts of the clone carrying this T cell receptor beta chain. The data are from a study of spatial heterogeneity in lung cancer. The sample's time point: sample taken at primary tumor resection. The sequenced material consisted of unsorted whole RNA from tumor, nontumor lung or frozen PBMC. Samples were donated by 72 untreated early-stage non-small cell lung cancer patients. Trimming cost V 4 bases and J 9 bases, with 16 bases left between them. The CDR3 is 13 residues long. Germline-derived CDR1 and CDR2 are SQVTM and ANQGSEA. Using its own MiXCR run on the 5' RACE reads, TCRdb lists one record per CDR3 protein. The repertoire has about 10,000 distinct CDR3 sequences, 5% to 6.5% of them found once; the top ten carry 25% to 30%.

This sequence was found in a male donor with early-stage non-small cell lung cancer. The V call is TRBV29-1, the J call TRBJ1-3; D ambiguous. This specimen was PBMCs, taken at surgery. Written as DNA, the CDR3 is TGCAGCGTTGCCAGCTCGGGTGTCGGCACCATATATTTT. Translating it yields CSVASSGVGTIYF.